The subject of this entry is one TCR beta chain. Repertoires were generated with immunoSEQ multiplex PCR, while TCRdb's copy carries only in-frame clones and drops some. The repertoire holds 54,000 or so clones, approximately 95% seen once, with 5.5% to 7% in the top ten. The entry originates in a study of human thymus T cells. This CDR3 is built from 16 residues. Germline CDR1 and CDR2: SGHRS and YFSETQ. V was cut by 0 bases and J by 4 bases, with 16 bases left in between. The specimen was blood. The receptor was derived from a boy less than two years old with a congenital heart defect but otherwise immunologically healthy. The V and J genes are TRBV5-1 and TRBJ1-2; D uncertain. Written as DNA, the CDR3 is TGCGCCAGCAGCTTGGTATTTGTGGCAGACTCCTATGGCTACACCTTC. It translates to CASSLVFVADSYGYTF.